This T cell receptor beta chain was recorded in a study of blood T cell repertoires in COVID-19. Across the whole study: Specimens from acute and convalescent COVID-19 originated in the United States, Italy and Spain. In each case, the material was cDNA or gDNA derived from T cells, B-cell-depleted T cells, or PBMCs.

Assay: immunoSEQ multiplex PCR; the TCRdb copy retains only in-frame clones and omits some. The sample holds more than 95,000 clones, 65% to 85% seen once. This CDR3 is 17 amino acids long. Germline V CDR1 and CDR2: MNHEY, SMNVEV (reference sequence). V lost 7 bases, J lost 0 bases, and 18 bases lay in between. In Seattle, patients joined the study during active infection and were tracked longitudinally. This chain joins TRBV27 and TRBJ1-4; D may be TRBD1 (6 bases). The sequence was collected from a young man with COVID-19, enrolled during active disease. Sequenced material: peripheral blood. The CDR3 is CASTIWTEGTTNEKLFF. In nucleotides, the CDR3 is TGTGCCAGCACCATATGGACAGAAGGTACAACTAATGAAAAACTGTTTTTT. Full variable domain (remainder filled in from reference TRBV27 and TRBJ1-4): EAQVTQNPRYLITVTGKKLTVTCSQNMNHEYMSWYRQDPGLGLRQIYYSMNVEVTDKGDVPEGYKVSRKEKRNFPLILESPSPNQTSLYFCASTIWTEGTTNEKLFFGSGTQLSVL.